This T cell receptor beta chain is drawn from a study of Graves' ophthalmopathy and Graves' hyperthyroidism. Turning to this clonotype: Its antigen is currently unknown.

The CDR3 runs 15 residues. Trimming took off 6 bases at V and 5 bases at J, with 17 bases between the two ends. Germline loops: CDR1 SGHAT, CDR2 FQNNGV. RNA served as the template for amplifying TCR beta CDR3 regions. The authors performed first-round RT-PCR with HTBI primers and then a second-round multiplex PCR. Each CDR3 protein gets one entry after TCRdb re-called the multiplex PCR reads with MiXCR. The sample has 450,000 or so distinct CDR3 sequences, roughly an eighth seen once. Study-wide results and caveats: The study's model predicted ophthalmopathy progression at 70.59% sensitivity and 72% to 85% specificity.

Additional autoimmune diseases, uncontrolled infections, pregnancy or lactation disqualified patients. Diagnostic conclusions were grounded in clinical symptoms, serum thyroxine, TRAb, thyroid ultrasound and orbital computed tomography. Fresh peripheral blood (more than 9 ml) yielded the PBMCs. This chain uses TRBV11-2 with TRBJ1-5; the D gene is possibly TRBD1 (5 bases). The receptor was derived from a woman in her twenties or thirties with Graves' ophthalmopathy. The sample was blood. CDR3 region: CASSYSGVHDQPQHF. The CDR3 DNA sequence: TGTGCCAGCAGTTACTCGGGGGTCCACGATCAGCCCCAGCATTTT.